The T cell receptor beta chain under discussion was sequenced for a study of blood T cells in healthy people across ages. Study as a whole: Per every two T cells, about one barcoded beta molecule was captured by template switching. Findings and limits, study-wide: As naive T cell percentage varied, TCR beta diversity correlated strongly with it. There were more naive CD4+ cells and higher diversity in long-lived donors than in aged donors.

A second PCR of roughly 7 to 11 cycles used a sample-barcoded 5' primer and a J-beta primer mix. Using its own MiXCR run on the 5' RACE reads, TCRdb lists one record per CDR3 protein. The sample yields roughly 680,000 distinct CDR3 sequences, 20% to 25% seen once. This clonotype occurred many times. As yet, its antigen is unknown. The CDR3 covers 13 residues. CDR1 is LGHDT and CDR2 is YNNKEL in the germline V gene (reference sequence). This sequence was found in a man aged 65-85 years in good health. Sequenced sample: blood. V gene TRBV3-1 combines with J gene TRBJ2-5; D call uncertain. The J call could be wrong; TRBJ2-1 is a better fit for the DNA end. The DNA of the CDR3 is TGTGCCAGCAGCCAAGAGGATGGGTTTGAGCAGTTCTTC. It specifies CASSQEDGFEQFF.